A single sample gave rise to the 25 T cell receptor beta chains below, sequenced in a study of T cells in Graves' hyperthyroidism and ophthalmopathy (dated by TCRdb to the late 2010s). Library preparation used multiplex PCR. The sequencer was an Illumina HiSeq 2000. TCR beta CDR3 regions were amplified from RNA transcripts. A first-round RT-PCR of the TCR CDR3 used the HTBI primer set with the Qiagen OneStep RT-PCR kit. TCRdb reanalyzed the raw reads on its own, using fastp at Q25 for trimming and MiXCR for clone calling, and kept in-frame beta chains. Entries that share a CDR3 protein sequence are merged under the most common genes and DNA. For this sample there are over 650,000 distinct CDR3 sequences; roughly 17% appear just once. Under 10% of the sample is in the top ten clones. Sequencing was performed on blood. These receptors originate from a man aged 18 to 30 with Graves' hyperthyroidism.

Only one count was recorded for this clonotype. The chain links TRBV19 to TRBJ2-2; the match to TRBD2 covers 7 bases. The CDR3 length is 16 residues. After removal of 7 bases from V and 0 bases from J, the junction contained 8 bases not matched to a gene. Per the germline V gene, CDR1 is LNHDA and CDR2 is SQIVND (reference sequence). The CDR3 reads CASTPLAGANTGELFF. For the CDR3, the DNA is TGTGCCAGTACCCCATTGGCGGGAGCGAACACCGGGGAGCTGTTTTTT. Complete variable domain (other parts from reference TRBV19 and TRBJ2-2): DGGITQSPKYLFRKEGQNVTLSCEQNLNHDAMYWYRQDPGQGLRLIYYSQIVNDFQKGDIAEGYSVSREKKESFPLTVTSAQKNPTAFYLCASTPLAGANTGELFFGEGSRLTVL.

This clonotype turned up a few times. The V call is TRBV4-3, the J call TRBJ2-1; TRBD1 agrees at 7 bases. The J segment lost 6 bases and the V segment lost 5 bases, leaving 10 bases of the junction unmatched. The CDR3 totals 15 residues. CDR1 and CDR2 from the germline V gene are LGHNA and YSLEER. CDR3 nucleotides: TGCGCCAGCAGCGAGGGGGCCTACCAGGGCAATGAGCAGTTCTTC. This codes for CASSEGAYQGNEQFF.

This clonotype occurred a few times. The rearrangement joins TRBV12-3 or TRBV12-4 to TRBJ2-1, with TRBD2 matching 10 bases. The CDR3 has 17 amino acids. The J segment lost 7 bases and the V segment lost 0 bases, leaving 9 bases of the junction unmatched. CDR3 sequence (DNA): TGTGCCAGCAGTTTAGCTCCCCTAGCGGGAGATCATAATGAGCAGTTCTTC. Its translation is CASSLAPLAGDHNEQFF.

The chain carries TRBV4-3 and TRBJ2-2; D unresolved. Germline CDR1 LGHNA, CDR2 YSLEER. The CDR3 runs to 19 residues. V lost 0 bases to trimming and J lost 5 bases, with 22 bases between them. The CDR3 bases are TGCGCCAGCAGCCAAGATGCGGTTTGGACGACCAAACGGACCGGGGAGCTGTTTTTT. Translated: CASSQDAVWTTKRTGELFF.

This clonotype has only a few counts. An end of the junction differs from the germline gene, which may be a read error. The rearrangement links TRBV2 to TRBJ2-3; TRBD2 aligns across 14 bases. Germline CDR1 reads SNHLY; CDR2 reads FYNNEI. There are 18 residues in the CDR3. Here the CDR3 DNA reads TGTGCCGGCAGTGAAGCTGGGACTAGCGGGAGTCCTTCTGATACGCAGTATTTT. This sequence encodes CAGSEAGTSGSPSDTQYF.

V is TRBV6-2 or TRBV6-3 and J is TRBJ2-2; D is unresolved. The germline V gene encodes CDR1 MNHEY and CDR2 SVGEGT. This CDR3 comprises 13 residues. Trimming shortened V by 2 bases and J by 6 bases, and 7 bases separated the two germline ends. This CDR3 reads CASSYPRSGELFF. DNA of the CDR3: TGTGCCAGCAGTTACCCGAGGTCCGGGGAGCTGTTTTTT.

This clonotype was recorded a few times. This sequence joins TRBV6-1 and TRBJ1-5; D is perhaps TRBD1 (5 bases). Looked up from germline, CDR1 is MNHNS and CDR2 is SASEGT. The CDR3 spans 17 residues. V gave up 5 bases and J gave up 2 bases, with 19 bases separating them. The CDR3 region is CASSPPGREVGNQPQHF. CDR3 nucleotides: TGTGCCAGCAGTCCCCCGGGCAGGGAGGTTGGCAATCAGCCCCAGCATTTT.

Many counts were recorded for this clonotype. The chain carries TRBV2 and TRBJ2-3, with TRBD2 identical over 12 bases. The CDR3 is 16 residues long. J lost 4 bases, V lost 2 bases, and 4 bases had no gene match. The germline V gene has CDR1 SNHLY and CDR2 FYNNEI. CDR3 DNA: TGTGCCAGCAGTGAACTAGCGGGAGGGCCGGCAGATACGCAGTATTTT. Translated: CASSELAGGPADTQYF.

This clonotype was counted ten times or more. This chain uses TRBV2 with TRBJ2-3; tentatively, D is TRBD1 (5 bases). The CDR3 totals 15 residues. Between the trimmed V and J ends, which lost 3 bases and 1 base, there was a span of 11 bases. Per the germline V gene, CDR1 is SNHLY and CDR2 is FYNNEI. CDR3 DNA sequence: TGTGCCAGCAGTGACTGGGGCGGCGGCACAGATACGCAGTATTTT. Amino acid sequence: CASSDWGGGTDTQYF. The variable domain in full, with the rest retrieved from reference TRBV2 and TRBJ2-3, is EPEVTQTPSHQVTQMGQEVILRCVPISNHLYFYWYRQILGQKVEFLVSFYNNEISEKSEIFDDQFSVERPDGSNFTLKIRSTKLEDSAMYFCASSDWGGGTDTQYFGPGTRLTVL.

This clonotype was counted a few times. J is TRBJ2-2 and V is TRBV11-2; 12 nucleotides match TRBD1. Germline CDR1 reads SGHAT; CDR2 reads FQNNGV. Trimming at V came to 6 bases and at J to 4 bases, leaving 3 bases not matched to a gene. This CDR3 spans 15 amino acids. The CDR3 DNA follows: TGTGCCAGCAGGATGGGACAGGGGGCCACCGGGGAGCTGTTTTTT. This sequence encodes CASRMGQGATGELFF.

The sample holds a few counts of this clonotype. This rearrangement joins TRBV3-1 to TRBJ2-3, with 9 bases matching TRBD1. V lost 4 bases and J lost 6; bases outside the gene matches: 14. CDR3 length: 17 residues. Germline lookup yields CDR1 LGHDT and CDR2 YNNKEL (reference sequence). The CDR3 loop reads CASSPDLPGQGSDTQYF. CDR3 DNA: TGTGCCAGCAGCCCTGACTTGCCGGGACAGGGCAGTGATACGCAGTATTTT.

This clonotype occurred a few times. This chain links TRBV20-1 with TRBJ1-4, with TRBD1 identical over 7 bases. V was clipped by 0 bases and J by 3 bases; unmatched bases: 4. CDR1 and CDR2 from the germline V gene are DFQATT and SNEGSKA (reference sequence). This CDR3 has 15 residues. The CDR3 spells CSAREPGTANEKLFF. CDR3 nucleotides: TGCAGTGCTAGAGAACCCGGGACAGCTAATGAAAAACTGTTTTTT.

This clonotype was seen only a few times. V usage is TRBV10-2 and J usage is TRBJ2-1; D might be TRBD2 (7 bases). Germline V CDR1 and CDR2: WSHSY, SAAADI. V was trimmed by 6 bases and J by 8 bases, leaving 14 bases between them. There are 13 residues in the CDR3. The CDR3 DNA sequence: TGCGCCAGCAGGGTGGGGGGGGCCGATGAGCAGTTCTTC. Its translation is CASRVGGADEQFF.

The chain carries TRBV28 and TRBJ1-2; D might be TRBD1 (6 bases). The CDR3 length is 15 residues. V lost 3 bases and J 1 base, leaving 12 bases between the germline ends. Germline V gene sequence: CDR1 MDHEN, CDR2 SYDVKM. CDR3 in amino acids: CASSFGGGINYGYTF. The CDR3 nucleotides are TGTGCCAGCAGTTTCGGGGGGGGCATTAACTATGGCTACACCTTC.

The chain employs TRBV20-1 and TRBJ2-1; the D is unclear. Germline CDR1 reads DFQATT; CDR2 reads SNEGSKA (reference sequence). V was pared by 3 bases and J by 12 bases, with 12 bases between. This CDR3 has 11 amino acids. CDR3 nucleotides: TGCAGTGCTAGTCTCTCAGTTGGGCAGTTCTTC. It codes for CSASLSVGQFF.

The rearrangement links TRBV29-1 to TRBJ2-3; the D gene is possibly TRBD2 (5 bases). V was cut by 3 bases and J by 4 bases, with 11 bases left in between. Germline-derived CDR1 and CDR2 are SQVTM and ANQGSEA. The CDR3 runs 13 residues. CDR3 residues: CSVESYGADTQYF. In DNA, the CDR3 is TGCAGCGTTGAGTCGTACGGGGCAGATACGCAGTATTTT.

The chain employs TRBV27 and TRBJ1-5, with TRBD1 as a possible D gene (5 bases). Germline assignment: CDR1 MNHEY and CDR2 SMNVEV (reference sequence). This CDR3 has 15 residues. Trimming stripped 2 bases from V and 4 bases from J, with 12 bases between. CDR3 sequence: CASSLRGTVNQPQHF. Here the CDR3 DNA reads TGTGCCAGCAGTTTACGGGGGACGGTAAATCAGCCCCAGCATTTT.

In its sample, this clonotype was seen many times. The chain employs TRBV29-1 and TRBJ2-3; perhaps D is TRBD1 or TRBD2 (5 bases each). Per the germline V gene, CDR1 is SQVTM and CDR2 is ANQGSEA. Trimming shortened V by 8 bases and J by 1 base, and 16 bases separated the two germline ends. The CDR3 spans 14 residues. The chain's CDR3 is CSSQGPTRTDTQYF. The CDR3 nucleotides read TGCAGCTCCCAGGGACCGACTCGCACAGATACGCAGTATTTT.

This clonotype came up many times. The J gene is TRBJ2-7, the V gene TRBV28, with a possible D match to TRBD1 (5 bases). Germline V gene data show CDR1 as MDHEN and CDR2 as SYDVKM. Trimming stripped 2 bases from V and 6 bases from J, with 14 bases between. This CDR3 region has 14 residues. The chain's CDR3 is CASSLGQGVVEQYF. CDR3 sequence (DNA): TGTGCCAGCAGTTTAGGGCAGGGTGTCGTCGAGCAGTACTTC.

This clonotype was recorded many times. V usage is TRBV18 and J usage is TRBJ1-1; no firm D call. Trimming left V 2 bases short and J 5 bases short, with 18 bases between. The CDR3 sequence is 16 residues long. Germline CDR1 is KGHSH and CDR2 is LQKENI. The chain's CDR3 is CASSPGAPPGWTEAFF. As DNA, the CDR3 is TGTGCCAGCTCACCAGGCGCCCCGCCGGGGTGGACTGAAGCTTTCTTT.

In its sample, this clonotype was seen many times. The chain uses TRBV15 and TRBJ1-5; no definite D call. Germline V gene lookup returns CDR1 LNHNV and CDR2 YYDKDF (reference sequence). The CDR3 runs 13 residues. With 7 bases removed from V and 1 base from J, the gap between germline ends came to 8 bases. The CDR3 loop is CATKGQSNQPQHF. The CDR3 nucleotides read TGTGCCACCAAAGGTCAGAGCAATCAGCCCCAGCATTTT.

This clonotype was counted many times. The chain links TRBV12-3 or TRBV12-4 to TRBJ2-4, with D possibly TRBD2 on 5 matching bases. The CDR3 sequence is 16 residues long. The germline V and J ends were trimmed by 3 bases and 3 bases, with 15 bases remaining between them. The CDR3 region is CASSFSGQRDKNIQYF. In DNA, the CDR3 is TGTGCCAGCAGTTTTTCAGGTCAGAGGGACAAAAACATTCAGTACTTC.

This clonotype has a handful of counts. V gene TRBV7-8 combines with J gene TRBJ2-7; 8 bases map to TRBD2. Germline CDR1 is SGHVS and CDR2 is FQNEAQ. CDR3 length equals 18 residues. V gave up 2 bases and J gave up 2 bases; unmatched junction bases: 14. The chain's CDR3 is CASSLRLALAVFPYEQYF. In DNA, the CDR3 is TGTGCCAGCAGCTTACGACTGGCACTAGCGGTTTTTCCCTACGAGCAGTACTTC.

This clonotype has only one observation. The chain links TRBV20-1 to TRBJ2-2; 10 bases match TRBD2. The CDR3 runs 16 residues. Looked up from germline, CDR1 is DFQATT and CDR2 is SNEGSKA (reference sequence). V gave up 5 bases and J gave up 8 bases; unmatched junction bases: 14. CDR3 amino acids: CSAPPGSGRALGELFF. The DNA for the CDR3 is TGCAGTGCTCCGCCGGGGAGCGGGAGGGCCTTGGGGGAGCTGTTTTTT.

This clonotype was seen ten or more times. The J gene is TRBJ2-3, the V gene TRBV28, with D perhaps matching TRBD2 (5 bases). Germline V gene lookup returns CDR1 MDHEN and CDR2 SYDVKM. The CDR3 is made up of 15 amino acids. V lost 2 bases, J lost 0 bases, and 9 bases lay in between. For the CDR3, the DNA is TGTGCCAGCAGTTTAGGAGGCCTAAGCACAGATACGCAGTATTTT. Protein sequence: CASSLGGLSTDTQYF.